These 27 T cell receptor beta chains originate from one sample sequenced in a study of cytotoxic CD8 clonotypes in ibrutinib-treated CLL. Profiling relied on immunoSEQ multiplex PCR, and the TCRdb table lists in-frame clones only, not all of them. In the table there are around 310,000 clones, about 77% of which are singletons. Sequences were derived from PBMCs, sampled before ibrutinib treatment. All receptors derive from a human donor with chronic lymphocytic leukemia.

The gene calls are TRBV28 and TRBJ2-1, with 7 bases that match TRBD1. Germline V gives CDR1 MDHEN, CDR2 SYDVKM. V gave up 6 bases and J gave up 9 bases; unmatched junction bases: 14. The CDR3 runs 15 residues. The CDR3 spells CASRLGTENWSEQFF. In nucleotides, the CDR3 is TGTGCCAGCAGGCTCGGGACAGAAAACTGGAGTGAGCAGTTCTTC.

The J gene is TRBJ1-5, the V gene TRBV4-2; 7 nucleotides agree with TRBD1. This CDR3 has 17 residues. Germline V lookup: CDR1 LGHNA, CDR2 YNFKEQ. V lost 5 bases and J lost 0; bases outside the gene matches: 10. CDR3 residues: CASSERDSRYSNQPQHF. CDR3 in DNA: TGTGCCAGCAGCGAAAGGGACAGCCGATATAGCAATCAGCCCCAGCATTTT.

This clone was seen once. This chain joins TRBV9 and TRBJ2-1; no definite D call. The CDR3 runs 13 residues. Trimming stripped 0 bases from V and 6 bases from J, with 7 bases between. Germline V gives CDR1 SGDLS, CDR2 YYNGEE. CDR3: CASSVVPGNEQFF. In DNA form, the CDR3 reads TGTGCCAGCAGCGTAGTTCCTGGCAATGAGCAGTTCTTC.

This chain connects TRBV7-9 to TRBJ2-1, with TRBD2 matching over 13 bases. Looked up from germline, CDR1 is SEHNR and CDR2 is FQNEAQ (reference sequence). The CDR3 extends over 15 amino acids. J gave up 9 bases and V 5 bases, and 7 bases lay outside the gene matches. The CDR3 is CASSLRTSGSGEQFF. For the CDR3, the DNA is TGTGCCAGCAGCCTGCGGACTAGCGGGAGCGGTGAGCAGTTCTTC.

This chain uses TRBV4-3 with TRBJ2-7, with 8 positions matching TRBD2. The length of the CDR3 is 16 residues. Germline V gene data show CDR1 as LGHNA and CDR2 as YSLEER. Trimming cost V 1 base and J 3 bases; bases outside gene matches: 8. The CDR3 bases are TGCGCCAGCAGCCAAGGTCCTCGGGAGGGGAACTACGAGCAGTACTTC. Its protein is CASSQGPREGNYEQYF.

This sequence joins TRBV28 and TRBJ2-5; 7 bases match TRBD2. Germline V gene lookup returns CDR1 MDHEN and CDR2 SYDVKM. CDR3 length equals 12 residues. The J segment lost 7 bases and the V segment lost 8 bases, leaving 7 bases of the junction unmatched. CDR3 sequence reads: CASWMGEGTQYF. CDR3 sequence (DNA): TGTGCCAGCTGGATGGGGGAGGGGACCCAGTACTTC.

V is TRBV5-1 and J is TRBJ1-5; the D gene is possibly TRBD1 (5 bases). Germline CDR1 and CDR2: SGHRS and YFSETQ. V gave up 0 bases and J gave up 1 base, with 8 bases separating them. The CDR3 runs to 15 residues. The DNA for the CDR3 is TGCGCCAGCAGCTTGGCCGGGGGAAGCAATCAGCCCCAGCATTTT. It specifies CASSLAGGSNQPQHF.

V usage is TRBV10-2 and J usage is TRBJ2-7, with a weak D call TRBD2 (6 bases). Germline CDR1 reads WSHSY; CDR2 reads SAAADI. V dropped 4 bases and J dropped 6 bases, with 10 bases sitting between them. The CDR3 contains 12 residues. The CDR3 loop reads CASSVGGREQYF. The CDR3 bases are TGCGCCAGCAGTGTGGGAGGCCGCGAGCAGTACTTC.

This chain uses TRBV5-1 with TRBJ2-6; D call uncertain. With 4 bases removed from V and 4 bases from J, the gap between germline ends came to 9 bases. CDR3 length: 14 amino acids. Germline V gene sequence: CDR1 SGHRS, CDR2 YFSETQ. The CDR3 reads CASSPLTGANVLTF. CDR3 coding DNA: TGCGCCAGCAGCCCACTCACCGGGGCCAACGTCCTGACTTTC.

This chain uses TRBV11-2 with TRBJ1-2, with a possible D match to TRBD1 (5 bases). This CDR3 is built from 13 residues. V lost 6 bases and J 2 bases, leaving 10 bases between the germline ends. The germline gives CDR1 SGHAT, CDR2 FQNNGV. In DNA, the CDR3 is TGTGCCAGCAGGTTGACAGAAAACTATGGCTACACCTTC. This encodes CASRLTENYGYTF.

The chain's CDR3 is CASSQGGAFYNEQFF. CDR3 sequence (DNA): TGTGCCAGCAGCCAAGGGGGGGCGTTCTACAATGAGCAGTTCTTC. The chain employs TRBV4-2 and TRBJ2-1; D possibly matches TRBD1 or TRBD2 (6 bases each). Trimming left V 1 base short and J 3 bases short, with 10 bases between. CDR1 and CDR2 (germline): LGHNA, YNFKEQ. This CDR3 is built from 15 residues.

The rearrangement links TRBV29-1 to TRBJ2-1, with TRBD2 identical over 12 bases. The trim removed 6 bases at V and 4 bases at J, leaving 1 base unmatched. Germline-derived CDR1 and CDR2 are SQVTM and ANQGSEA. There are 13 residues in the CDR3. CDR3 nucleotide sequence: TGCAGCGTCGGACTAGCGGGGTACAATGAGCAGTTCTTC. This gives the protein CSVGLAGYNEQFF.

This clone has just a few counts. V and J are TRBV10-1 and TRBJ1-2, with D perhaps matching TRBD1 (6 bases). Trimming removed 4 bases at V and 0 bases at J, with 12 bases between. Per the germline V gene, CDR1 is WNHNN and CDR2 is SYGVQD (reference sequence). The CDR3 covers 15 residues. For the CDR3, the DNA is TGCGCCAGCAGTGTGGACAGAAGCCCTAACTATGGCTACACCTTC. Its protein product is CASSVDRSPNYGYTF.

The rearrangement links TRBV7-8 to TRBJ2-2, with 9 bases lining up with TRBD2. The germline CDR1 and CDR2 sequences are SGHVS and FQNEAQ. V gave up 6 bases and J gave up 5 bases; unmatched junction bases: 7. The CDR3 consists of 15 residues. CDR3 sequence: CASRTSGSRTGELFF. The CDR3 bases are TGTGCCAGCAGAACTAGCGGGTCGCGTACCGGGGAGCTGTTTTTT.

The chain carries TRBV15 and TRBJ2-7; tentatively, D is TRBD2 (6 bases). Germline V gives CDR1 LNHNV, CDR2 YYDKDF (reference sequence). Trimming left V 2 bases short and J 1 base short, with 12 bases between. This CDR3 is built from 15 residues. The CDR3 region is CATSRYLGTSYEQYF. The CDR3 bases are TGTGCCACCAGCAGATACCTCGGGACTTCCTACGAGCAGTACTTC.

The CDR3 protein is CSVVIRPSQYF. CDR3 nucleotide sequence: TGCAGCGTTGTTATCAGGCCATCTCAGTACTTC. The V and J genes are TRBV29-1 and TRBJ2-4; D is unclear. The ends were cut back, 4 bases at V and 12 bases at J, with 13 bases in the middle. The germline V gene has CDR1 SQVTM and CDR2 ANQGSEA. The CDR3 sequence is 11 residues long.

The chain links TRBV5-1 to TRBJ2-1, with 13 bases identical to TRBD2. Per germline, CDR1 SGHRS and CDR2 YFSETQ. The V and J ends lost 4 bases and 2 bases, in that order; junction bases with no gene match: 6. The CDR3 runs 17 residues. CDR3: CASSLGLAGVTYNEQFF. In DNA, the CDR3 is TGCGCCAGCAGCCTCGGACTAGCGGGAGTCACCTACAATGAGCAGTTCTTC.

The chain recombines TRBV5-4 with TRBJ2-1; the D is unclear. Germline V gives CDR1 SGHNT, CDR2 YYREEE (reference sequence). With 4 bases removed from V and 6 bases from J, the gap between germline ends came to 8 bases. The CDR3 covers 12 residues. The chain's CDR3 is CASSRVANEQFF. The DNA for the CDR3 is TGTGCCAGCAGCCGGGTCGCCAATGAGCAGTTCTTC.

The chain uses TRBV30 and TRBJ1-5; 7 bases map to TRBD1. This CDR3 has 13 amino acids. V was clipped by 5 bases and J by 7 bases; unmatched bases: 8. Germline V CDR1 and CDR2: GTSNPN, SVGIG (reference sequence). CDR3 sequence (DNA): TGTGCCTGGGCCGAAGGGGGCGGGCAGCCCCAGCATTTT. Amino acid sequence: CAWAEGGGQPQHF.

The J gene is TRBJ2-7, the V gene TRBV5-5; perhaps TRBD1 as D (6 bases). The germline gives CDR1 SGHKS, CDR2 YYEKEE (reference sequence). Trimming cost V 5 bases and J 2 bases, with 17 bases left between them. CDR3 length equals 15 residues. The CDR3 sequence is CASSFKQGLTYEQYF. The CDR3 region has the DNA TGTGCCAGCAGTTTTAAACAGGGCTTAACCTACGAGCAGTACTTC.

V and J are TRBV6-1 and TRBJ2-5; D tentatively fits TRBD1 or TRBD2 (5 bases each). Trimming cost V 6 bases and J 5 bases, with 19 bases left between them. The CDR3 has 15 amino acids. Germline CDR1 is MNHNS and CDR2 is SASEGT. The CDR3 DNA reads TGTGCCAGCAGCGCGGCGAGGGGATTAGGGGAGACCCAGTACTTC. It translates to CASSAARGLGETQYF.

In its sample, this clone was seen once. V and J are TRBV5-1 and TRBJ2-7; no definite D call. The CDR3 is 13 amino acids. Germline values: CDR1 SGHRS, CDR2 YFSETQ. V was clipped by 4 bases and J by 2 bases, with 10 bases between them. The CDR3 coding sequence is TGCGCCAGCAGCCCAGCAGAAGCCTACGAGCAGTACTTC. Translating gives CASSPAEAYEQYF.

This clone was recorded only once. The chain employs TRBV28 and TRBJ2-1; tentative D call: TRBD1 (6 bases). V lost 1 base to trimming and J lost 12 bases, with 10 bases between them. The CDR3 totals 12 residues. Germline CDR1 and CDR2: MDHEN and SYDVKM. CDR3: CASSLSGTPQFF. Here the CDR3 DNA reads TGTGCCAGCAGTTTATCCGGGACACCGCAGTTCTTC.

V usage is TRBV5-1 and J usage is TRBJ2-2, with TRBD1 identical over 7 bases. V gave up 4 bases and J gave up 4 bases; unmatched junction bases: 7. This CDR3 is 15 amino acids long. In germline, CDR1 is SGHRS, CDR2 YFSETQ. Written as DNA, the CDR3 is TGCGCCAGCAGCATGGGACAGCGACTCACCGGGGAGCTGTTTTTT. Protein sequence: CASSMGQRLTGELFF.

The genes are TRBV4-1 and TRBJ2-1; 8 nucleotides align to TRBD2. V lost 1 base and J lost 4; bases outside the gene matches: 6. CDR3 size: 16 residues. Germline V gene lookup returns CDR1 MGHRA and CDR2 YSYEKL. The CDR3 region is CASSQGLSGNYNEQFF. The CDR3 coding sequence is TGCGCCAGCAGCCAAGGGCTTAGCGGGAATTACAATGAGCAGTTCTTC.

The chain couples TRBV4-1 to TRBJ1-3, with D unclear. The germline V gene has CDR1 MGHRA and CDR2 YSYEKL. V was pared by 3 bases and J by 0 bases, with 12 bases between. CDR3 length: 16 residues. CDR3 nucleotide sequence: TGCGCCAGCAGCCAGCCGGCAGGAGTCTCTGGAAACACCATATATTTT. It yields the protein CASSQPAGVSGNTIYF.

This chain uses TRBV9 with TRBJ2-3; TRBD2 matches 12 bases. Germline V gene data show CDR1 as SGDLS and CDR2 as YYNGEE. The CDR3 consists of 16 residues. Trimming cost V 6 bases and J 2 bases; bases outside gene matches: 7. CDR3 in amino acids: CASKTTSGGPTDTQYF. The CDR3 nucleotides read TGTGCCAGCAAGACGACTAGCGGGGGTCCCACAGATACGCAGTATTTT.